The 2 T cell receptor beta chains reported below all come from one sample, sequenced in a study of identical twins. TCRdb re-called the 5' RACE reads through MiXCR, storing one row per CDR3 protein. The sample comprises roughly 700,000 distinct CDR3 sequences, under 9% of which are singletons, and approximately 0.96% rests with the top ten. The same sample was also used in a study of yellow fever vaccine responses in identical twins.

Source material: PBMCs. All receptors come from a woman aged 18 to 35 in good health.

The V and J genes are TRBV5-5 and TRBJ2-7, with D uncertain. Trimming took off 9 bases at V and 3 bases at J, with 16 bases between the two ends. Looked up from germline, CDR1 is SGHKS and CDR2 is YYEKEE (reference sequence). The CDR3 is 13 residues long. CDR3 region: CAMGPGVLYEQYF. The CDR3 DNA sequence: TGTGCCATGGGCCCTGGGGTCCTCTACGAGCAGTACTTC.

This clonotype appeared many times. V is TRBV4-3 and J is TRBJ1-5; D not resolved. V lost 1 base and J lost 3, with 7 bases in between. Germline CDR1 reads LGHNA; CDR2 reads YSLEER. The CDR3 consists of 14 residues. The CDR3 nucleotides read TGCGCCAGCAGCCAAGGCGCGATCAATCAGCCCCAGCATTTT. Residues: CASSQGAINQPQHF.